These T cell receptor beta chains were read from a single sample in a study of T cells in Graves' hyperthyroidism and ophthalmopathy. TCRdb analysed the multiplex PCR reads with MiXCR anew, one entry per CDR3 protein. The profile shows 700,000 or so distinct CDR3 sequences, around 15% of them singletons. Sequenced input: blood. Receptors were obtained from a woman between 50 and 59 years old with Graves' ophthalmopathy. The CDR3 runs from the conserved cysteine through the conserved F or W. D genes are given only for firm matches. Expanded clones are given a class, and other clones once, few, many or no size at all.

>.|TRBJ2-2|16|few|TRBV6-5
CASSLLRVADTGELFF
TGTGCCAGCAGCCTACTTCGGGTAGCAGACACCGGGGAGCTGTTTTTT
>.|TRBJ2-3|14|many|TRBV20-1
CSANGLLSRDTQYF
TGCAGTGCAAACGGGCTGCTCTCAAGGGATACGCAGTATTTT
>TRBD2|TRBJ2-1|15|.|TRBV5-1
CASSKSGTSGNEQFF
TGCGCCAGCAGCAAATCCGGGACTAGCGGGAATGAGCAGTTCTTC
>TRBD1|TRBJ2-7|15|many|TRBV2
CASSDIYRGLYEQYF
TGTGCCAGCAGTGATATATACAGGGGGCTGTACGAGCAGTACTTC
>.|TRBJ2-5|14|many|TRBV7-9
CASFSGQYQETQYF
TGTGCCAGCTTCTCGGGGCAGTACCAAGAGACCCAGTACTTC
>TRBD1|TRBJ2-5|18|many|TRBV28
CASSLPPRDRVASETQYF
TGTGCCAGCAGTTTACCCCCCCGGGACAGGGTTGCATCGGAGACCCAGTACTTC
>TRBD1|TRBJ1-4|13|few|TRBV6-1
CASRGQGNEKLFF
TGTGCCAGCAGGGGACAGGGGAATGAAAAACTGTTTTTT
>TRBD2|TRBJ2-1|15|few|TRBV7-3
CASSRTGLVYNEQFF
TGTGCCAGCAGCCGCACGGGACTAGTTTACAATGAGCAGTTCTTC
>.|TRBJ2-3|12|many|TRBV2
CASNRVTDTQYF
TGTGCCAGCAATAGGGTAACAGATACGCAGTATTTT
>TRBD1|TRBJ2-7|15|few|TRBV2
CASSNPGQATYEQYF
TGTGCCAGCAGTAATCCGGGACAGGCTACCTACGAGCAGTACTTC